The sequence of this T cell receptor beta chain was determined in a study of shared clonotypes between healthy human individuals. DNA at about 210 ng, around 30,000 T cell genomes, went into sorted-subset replicate PCRs. Method: immunoSEQ multiplex PCR; TCRdb's copy keeps in-frame clones and lacks some. The repertoire holds fewer than 1.8 million clones, with around 98.5% as singletons. This CDR3 region has 15 residues. Trimming removed 5 bases from V and 1 base from J; junction bases left unmatched: 2. Germline loops: CDR1 MNHNS, CDR2 SASEGT. Regarding this clone: The sample has other DNA sequences that encode this CDR3 too.

This receptor was identified in a man aged 25-45 years in good health. This sequence joins TRBV6-1 and TRBJ2-3, with 11 positions matching TRBD2. Sequencing was performed on naive CD4+ T cells sorted from blood. The subset here: CD45RA+ positively selected. Written as DNA, the CDR3 is TGTGCCAGCAGTCAACTAGCGGGGGGCACAGATACGCAGTATTTT. Protein sequence: CASSQLAGGTDTQYF.